This T cell receptor beta chain was captured by sequencing in a study of OX40 agonist ivuxolimab in advanced cancers. Sequenced by immunoSEQ multiplex PCR; TCRdb stores in-frame clones only, minus some. The sample lists roughly 76,000 clones, around 90% seen once, with less than 3% in the top ten. The TCR was taken from an adult with an advanced solid tumor such as melanoma, head and neck, liver or kidney cancer. This sample comprised CD4+ or CD8+ T cells sorted from blood, obtained in a trial of the OX40 agonist ivuxolimab.

The CDR3 sequence: CASTGSQETQYF. Here the CDR3 DNA reads TGTGCCAGTACGGGGAGCCAAGAGACCCAGTACTTC. V and J are TRBV19 and TRBJ2-5; perhaps TRBD2 as D (5 bases). Germline CDR1 reads LNHDA; CDR2 reads SQIVND (reference sequence). The germline V and J ends were trimmed by 7 bases and 1 base, with 7 bases remaining between them. This CDR3 has 12 residues. Looking up the rest from reference TRBV19 and TRBJ2-5 gives the full variable domain: DGGITQSPKYLFRKEGQNVTLSCEQNLNHDAMYWYRQDPGQGLRLIYYSQIVNDFQKGDIAEGYSVSREKKESFPLTVTSAQKNPTAFYLCASTGSQETQYFGPGTRLLVL.